This T cell receptor (beta chain) was recovered during a study of Ad26.COV2.S vaccination and SARS-CoV-2 variants. Study-wide results and limits: It was found that vaccine and placebo recipients had similar non-spike TCR breadth.

Sequencing was performed with immunoSEQ multiplex PCR; in TCRdb, only in-frame clones are kept and a portion is missing. The table has fewer than 100,000 clones, under 90% seen once; the top ten hold 16%. To note about this clone: Its antigen is unidentified.

Germline CDR1 and CDR2: SGHTS and YDEGEE. Germline trimming cut 4 bases from V and 0 bases from J; bases unmatched to any gene: 7. CDR3 length equals 16 residues. This sequence originates from a human donor who had recovered from COVID-19. This rearrangement joins TRBV5-8 to TRBJ2-1; 7 nucleotides match TRBD2. The sample here was peripheral blood, taken after recovery from COVID-19. This chain's CDR3 is CASSPLAGDSYNEQFF. CDR3 DNA sequence: TGTGCCAGCAGCCCCCTGGCGGGAGACTCCTACAATGAGCAGTTCTTC.